These 21 T cell receptor beta chains originate from one sample sequenced in a study of blood T cell repertoires in COVID-19. Method: immunoSEQ multiplex PCR; TCRdb's copy keeps in-frame clones and lacks some. Among roughly 84,000 clones listed, 80% to 90% were seen once. Sequencing input: peripheral blood. The source of these receptors is a woman older than 75 with acute or convalescent COVID-19.

The chain combines TRBV6-2 or TRBV6-3 with TRBJ1-2; 8 bases line up with TRBD1. The CDR3 contains 13 residues. Trimming removed 6 bases from V and 4 bases from J; junction bases left unmatched: 4. Germline V gives CDR1 MNHEY, CDR2 SVGEGT. In DNA form, the CDR3 reads TGTGCCAGCAGCCCGGGACAGGTCTATGGCTACACCTTC. This sequence encodes CASSPGQVYGYTF.

This rearrangement joins TRBV5-6 to TRBJ1-3; D perhaps matches TRBD1 (5 bases). The V and J ends lost 1 base and 2 bases respectively, with 10 bases between them. Germline V gives CDR1 SGHDT, CDR2 YYEEEE. The CDR3 extends over 15 amino acids. The CDR3 region is CASSLIRTTGNTIYF. The CDR3, as DNA: TGTGCCAGCAGCTTGATCCGGACAACTGGAAACACCATATATTTT.

V is TRBV30 and J is TRBJ1-3; no clear D. Germline V lookup: CDR1 GTSNPN, CDR2 SVGIG (reference sequence). V lost 5 bases, J lost 2 bases, and 4 bases lay in between. This CDR3 has 11 residues. CDR3 in amino acids: CAWGTGNTIYF. The CDR3 DNA reads as TGTGCCTGGGGCACTGGAAACACCATATATTTT.

This clone was counted between two and nine times. The rearrangement links TRBV7-9 to TRBJ1-2, with D possibly TRBD1 on 5 matching bases. This CDR3 comprises 15 residues. Germline loops: CDR1 SEHNR, CDR2 FQNEAQ (reference sequence). The ends were cut back, 4 bases at V and 6 bases at J, with 18 bases in the middle. This CDR3 is CASSSPFSGEDGYTF. DNA for the CDR3: TGTGCCAGCAGCTCCCCTTTTTCGGGGGAAGATGGCTACACCTTC.

The chain is built from TRBV6-5 and TRBJ1-2; D may be TRBD1 (6 bases). Germline assignment: CDR1 MNHEY and CDR2 SVGAGI. The V end was cut by 2 bases, the J end by 5 bases, with 12 bases between. This CDR3 spans 14 amino acids. The CDR3 sequence is CASSYQGRGYGYTF. CDR3 coding DNA: TGTGCCAGCAGTTACCAGGGGAGGGGGTATGGCTACACCTTC.

The chain employs TRBV5-1 and TRBJ1-1, with D possibly being TRBD1 (6 bases). V lost 6 bases and J 0 bases, leaving 12 bases between the germline ends. Germline V CDR1 and CDR2: SGHRS, YFSETQ. CDR3 length equals 14 residues. The CDR3 sequence: CASNREGVNTEAFF. The CDR3 bases are TGCGCCAGCAACAGGGAAGGGGTGAACACTGAAGCTTTCTTT.

This sequence joins TRBV7-9 and TRBJ1-6, with 8 positions matching TRBD1. In germline, CDR1 is SEHNR, CDR2 FQNEAQ (reference sequence). The CDR3 is made up of 13 amino acids. Trimming cost V 5 bases and J 16 bases; bases outside gene matches: 10. The CDR3: CASSLQPGQVLHF. The CDR3 nucleotides read TGTGCCAGCAGCCTTCAGCCGGGACAGGTGCTCCACTTT.

The chain has TRBV25-1 and TRBJ2-1, with TRBD1 matching over 7 bases. CDR1 and CDR2 (germline): MGHDK, SYGVNS. With V trimmed by 8 bases and J by 2 bases, 6 bases remained unmatched. The CDR3 consists of 14 residues. The CDR3 DNA reads TGTGCCAGCCAAAGGGACAGCCCCTACAATGAGCAGTTCTTC. It specifies CASQRDSPYNEQFF.

The chain is built from TRBV6-5 and TRBJ2-5; D perhaps matches TRBD1 (5 bases). The germline gives CDR1 MNHEY, CDR2 SVGAGI. V was cut by 7 bases and J by 4 bases, with 10 bases left in between. The CDR3 totals 12 residues. The CDR3: CASKAGPETQYF. CDR3 DNA: TGTGCCAGCAAGGCAGGGCCAGAGACCCAGTACTTC.

This chain joins TRBV27 and TRBJ2-1, with 10 bases fitting TRBD2. CDR1 is MNHEY and CDR2 is SMNVEV in the germline V gene (reference sequence). The CDR3 has 16 amino acids. Trimming removed 0 bases from V and 7 bases from J; junction bases left unmatched: 6. The CDR3 DNA reads as TGTGCCAGCAGTTTATCAGGTAGCGGGGGGTGGAATGAGCAGTTCTTC. Translated, it gives CASSLSGSGGWNEQFF.

V and J are TRBV30 and TRBJ1-5; D gene unclear. Germline lookup yields CDR1 GTSNPN and CDR2 SVGIG (reference sequence). CDR3 length equals 15 residues. V dropped 2 bases and J dropped 3 bases, with 14 bases sitting between them. The CDR3 sequence is CAWSRTGSNNQPQHF. CDR3 bases: TGTGCCTGGAGTCGGACGGGAAGCAACAATCAGCCCCAGCATTTT.

The chain links TRBV30 to TRBJ1-3; TRBD1 aligns across 11 bases. Per germline, CDR1 GTSNPN and CDR2 SVGIG (reference sequence). The V segment lost 5 bases and the J segment 4 bases; nucleotides outside the gene matches: 10. The CDR3 totals 16 residues. The CDR3 DNA sequence: TGTGCCTGGTCCCGGGACAGGGGGGGAGCGGGAAACACCATATATTTT. Its translation: CAWSRDRGGAGNTIYF.

This rearrangement joins TRBV5-1 to TRBJ1-2; 7 bases align to TRBD1. This CDR3 comprises 15 residues. V gave up 0 bases and J gave up 5 bases; unmatched junction bases: 7. Germline V CDR1 and CDR2: SGHRS, YFSETQ. The CDR3 here is CASSLEGQATYGYTF. DNA for the CDR3: TGCGCCAGCAGCTTGGAAGGACAGGCTACGTATGGCTACACCTTC. Full variable domain (missing parts from reference TRBV5-1 and TRBJ1-2): KAGVTQTPRYLIKTRGQQVTLSCSPISGHRSVSWYQQTPGQGLQFLFEYFSETQRNKGNFPGRFSGRQFSNSRSEMNVSTLELGDSALYLCASSLEGQATYGYTFGSGTRLTVV.

This chain links TRBV7-9 with TRBJ1-2, with D hard to call. This CDR3 has 16 residues. Germline CDR1 and CDR2: SEHNR and FQNEAQ (reference sequence). V shed 5 bases and J shed 1 base, with 17 bases lying between them. CDR3 in DNA: TGTGCCAGCAGCCGAGACCCGGGTACGGTTAACTATGGCTACACCTTC. Translating gives CASSRDPGTVNYGYTF.

The rearrangement uses TRBV7-6 and TRBJ2-6; no definite D call. Germline V CDR1 and CDR2: SGHVS, FNYEAQ. With 1 base removed from V and 0 bases from J, the gap between germline ends came to 7 bases. The CDR3 has 16 amino acids. CDR3: CASSLGQNSGANVLTF. In DNA, the CDR3 is TGTGCCAGCAGCTTAGGCCAGAACTCTGGGGCCAACGTCCTGACTTTC. Complete variable domain (other parts from reference TRBV7-6 and TRBJ2-6): GAGVSQSPRYKVTKRGQDVALRCDPISGHVSLYWYRQALGQGPEFLTYFNYEAQQDKSGLPNDRFSAERPEGSISTLTIQRTEQRDSAMYRCASSLGQNSGANVLTFGAGSRLTVL.

The table lists this clone with a count of one. The V and J genes are TRBV6-5 and TRBJ2-2; 9 bases map to TRBD1. Germline loops: CDR1 MNHEY, CDR2 SVGAGI. The length of the CDR3 is 15 residues. V trimming: 8 bases; J trimming: 1 base; junction bases outside the gene matches: 5. The CDR3 here is CASQGDRENTGELFF. The CDR3, as DNA: TGTGCCAGCCAAGGGGACAGGGAGAACACCGGGGAGCTGTTTTTT.

Concerning this clone: Compared with germline, one end of the junction differs, possibly owing to a read error. The sample holds other DNA sequences that translate to the same CDR3. The chain employs TRBV7-8 and TRBJ2-7, with D perhaps TRBD2 (6 bases). Germline V gives CDR1 SGHVS, CDR2 FQNEAQ. This CDR3 has 16 amino acids. DNA for the CDR3: TGTGCCAGCAGCCCTGGCGGGGCAGGGAGCTCCTACGAACAGTACTTC. Translating gives CASSPGGAGSSYEQYF.

The chain uses TRBV19 and TRBJ1-4; TRBD1 is a possible D gene (6 bases). Germline V gives CDR1 LNHDA, CDR2 SQIVND (reference sequence). The CDR3 is 17 amino acids. V was pared by 1 base and J by 0 bases, with 12 bases between. The CDR3 is CASSIGGQVTTNEKLFF. The CDR3 DNA follows: TGTGCCAGTAGTATAGGGGGACAAGTTACAACTAATGAAAAACTGTTTTTT.

The rearrangement uses TRBV24-1 and TRBJ2-7, with D perhaps TRBD2 (7 bases). The CDR3 runs to 13 residues. Per the germline V gene, CDR1 is KGHDR and CDR2 is SFDVKD. The ends were cut back, 7 bases at V and 5 bases at J, with 14 bases in the middle. The CDR3 coding sequence is TGTGCCACCAGGGCGGGGGCGGGACACGAGCAGTACTTC. Amino acids: CATRAGAGHEQYF.

This sequence joins TRBV30 and TRBJ2-3, with a tentative D call TRBD2 (7 bases). Trimming took off 6 bases at V and 5 bases at J, with 18 bases between the two ends. CDR3 size: 14 residues. Germline V gives CDR1 GTSNPN, CDR2 SVGIG (reference sequence). The CDR3 coding sequence is TGTGCCTGTAGGGGGGGGCGAGCAAGAGATACGCAGTATTTT. Protein sequence: CACRGGRARDTQYF.

J is TRBJ1-4 and V is TRBV12-5; TRBD1 matches at 7 bases. The CDR3 runs 12 residues. The V gene end was trimmed by 4 bases and the J gene end by 12 bases; junction bases not matched to a gene: 5. Looked up from germline, CDR1 is LGHNT and CDR2 is FRNRAP. The CDR3 nucleotides are TGTGCTAGTGGTTCGGGACAGATGCAACTGTTTTTT. It codes for CASGSGQMQLFF.